The next 15 T cell receptor beta chains were all read from a single sample in a study of post-analysis software for immune sequencing data. Unique molecular identifiers tagged the TCR beta cDNA libraries. TCRdb used MiXCR to reprocess the PCR reads, holding one entry per CDR3 protein. Of hundreds of thousands of distinct CDR3 sequences listed, approximately 57% are singletons. General study findings and limits: Relative to controls, patients had a handful of TRBV segments at higher frequency, with TRBV5-6, TRBV5-1 and TRBV20-1 among these.

For these receptors, no antigen is known. Sequenced: blood. These receptors all stem from a girl between 5 and 17 years old with multiple sclerosis.

In this sample, this clonotype turned up once. V is TRBV5-1 and J is TRBJ1-6, with TRBD1 as a possible D gene (6 bases). Trimming removed 5 bases from V and 2 bases from J, with 8 bases in between. The CDR3 totals 14 residues. Germline V gene lookup returns CDR1 SGHRS and CDR2 YFSETQ. Written as DNA, the CDR3 is TGCGCCAGCAGTGGGGGCACCTATAATTCACCCCTCCACTTT. This codes for CASSGGTYNSPLHF.

This clonotype was picked up a small number of times. J is TRBJ2-1 and V is TRBV5-1, with D unresolved. This CDR3 spans 14 amino acids. In germline, CDR1 is SGHRS, CDR2 YFSETQ. V was pared by 0 bases and J by 10 bases, with 14 bases between. In DNA, the CDR3 is TGCGCCAGCAGCTTGGAACACTCCGCGCGGGAGCAGTTCTTC. Protein sequence: CASSLEHSAREQFF.

On this clonotype: This may be a read error, as it is one base from a much larger clone. This rearrangement joins TRBV20-1 to TRBJ2-7, with 13 bases lining up with TRBD2. Germline V gene lookup returns CDR1 DFQATT and CDR2 SNEGSKA (reference sequence). The CDR3 length is 14 residues. In DNA form, the CDR3 reads TGCAGTGCTAGAGCGGGACTAGCGGGATACGAGCAGAACTTC. The encoded protein is CSARAGLAGYEQNF.

This clonotype came up once. The V and J genes are TRBV5-1 and TRBJ2-1, with TRBD2 matching 9 bases. V lost 4 bases to trimming and J lost 10 bases; unmatched junction nucleotides: 15. Germline V gene sequence: CDR1 SGHRS, CDR2 YFSETQ. This CDR3 region has 16 residues. In nucleotides, the CDR3 is TGCGCCAGCAGCGGAGTGCGAGCGGGGGGCCCCAGCGAGCAGTTCTTC. Amino acids: CASSGVRAGGPSEQFF.

J is TRBJ2-1 and V is TRBV20-1, with D possibly TRBD1 on 6 matching bases. CDR3 length equals 17 residues. The V end was cut by 0 bases, the J end by 0 bases, with 15 bases between. Germline values: CDR1 DFQATT, CDR2 SNEGSKA (reference sequence). Written as DNA, the CDR3 is TGCAGTGCTAGAGATGAAGGCAGGGGAAGCTCCTACAATGAGCAGTTCTTC. Protein: CSARDEGRGSSYNEQFF.

The genes are TRBV29-1 and TRBJ2-1, with 9 bases matching TRBD2. CDR1 and CDR2 from the germline V gene are SQVTM and ANQGSEA. The junction had 4 bases not matched to a gene; V was cut back by 5 bases and J by 2 bases. The length of the CDR3 is 14 residues. CDR3 DNA: TGCAGCGTTCGACTAGCGGAGACCTACAATGAGCAGTTCTTC. It specifies CSVRLAETYNEQFF.

CDR3 sequence: CASSTGLAENHNEQFF. Written as DNA, the CDR3 is TGCGCCAGCAGCACCGGACTAGCGGAGAACCACAATGAGCAGTTCTTC. This chain connects TRBV5-1 to TRBJ2-1; TRBD2 matches 10 bases. V trimming: 4 bases; J trimming: 5 bases; junction bases outside the gene matches: 9. Germline lookup yields CDR1 SGHRS and CDR2 YFSETQ. The CDR3 contains 16 residues.

The chain is built from TRBV27 and TRBJ2-3, with 7 nucleotides matching TRBD2. J was trimmed by 12 bases and V by 5 bases; bases with no gene match: 20. This CDR3 comprises 16 residues. Germline CDR1 reads MNHEY; CDR2 reads SMNVEV (reference sequence). Written as DNA, the CDR3 is TGTGCCAGCAGTCCCCACGTAGGGCAGCGGGACCCTTCCCAGTATTTT. This codes for CASSPHVGQRDPSQYF.

This chain links TRBV20-1 with TRBJ2-1, with a weak D call TRBD2 (5 bases). Trimming stripped 3 bases from V and 9 bases from J, with 12 bases between. The CDR3 totals 12 residues. The germline CDR1 and CDR2 sequences are DFQATT and SNEGSKA (reference sequence). CDR3 coding DNA: TGCAGTGCTAGTTGGCTAGCTGTTGAGCAGTTCTTC. Its translation is CSASWLAVEQFF.

This clonotype came up once. The genes are TRBV18 and TRBJ2-1; no clear D gene. Germline values: CDR1 KGHSH, CDR2 LQKENI. CDR3 length equals 12 residues. V lost 2 bases and J lost 8, with 7 bases in between. CDR3 nucleotide sequence: TGTGCCAGCTCACCAGGATGGTATGAGCAGTTCTTC. As protein: CASSPGWYEQFF.

This clonotype was seen only once. V is TRBV29-1 and J is TRBJ2-1; TRBD1 aligns across 8 bases. Unmatched junction bases numbered 6, after V lost 6 bases and J lost 2 bases. The CDR3 sequence is 14 residues long. CDR1 is SQVTM, CDR2 ANQGSEA, per germline. DNA of the CDR3: TGCAGCGTGATTACAGGGGGGCCCTACAATGAGCAGTTCTTC. It is translated as CSVITGGPYNEQFF.

The CDR3 nucleotides are TGCAGTGCTACCGTCACAGAGACCCAGTACTTC. Residues: CSATVTETQYF. The genes are TRBV20-1 and TRBJ2-5; no clear D. The CDR3 has 11 amino acids. V was shortened by 4 bases and J by 4 bases, with 7 bases between the two germline ends. Germline V gene lookup returns CDR1 DFQATT and CDR2 SNEGSKA (reference sequence).

The CDR3 DNA follows: TGTGCCAGCAGCCAAGATGCGGGGGGCTGGGGCACTGAAGCTTTCTTT. It is translated as CASSQDAGGWGTEAFF. The V call is TRBV3-1, the J call TRBJ1-1, with a tentative D call TRBD1 (6 bases). The CDR3 runs to 16 residues. With 0 bases removed from V and 4 bases from J, the gap between germline ends came to 15 bases. From germline, CDR1 is LGHDT and CDR2 YNNKEL (reference sequence).

The rearrangement uses TRBV7-9 and TRBJ2-7, with a weak D call TRBD1 (6 bases). CDR3 length: 14 residues. V gave up 5 bases and J gave up 2 bases, with 13 bases separating them. Looked up from germline, CDR1 is SEHNR and CDR2 is FQNEAQ (reference sequence). The DNA of the CDR3 is TGTGCCAGCAGCCGTAGCGACAGGACCTACGAGCAGTACTTC. It encodes CASSRSDRTYEQYF.

This clonotype turned up a few times. The rearrangement uses TRBV12-3 or TRBV12-4 and TRBJ2-7, with 10 bases aligning to TRBD2. Trimming at V came to 2 bases and at J to 6 bases, leaving 7 bases not matched to a gene. The CDR3 runs 15 residues. CDR3 sequence reads: CASSLHPAGGLEQYF. In DNA, the CDR3 is TGTGCCAGCAGTTTACACCCAGCGGGAGGGCTCGAGCAGTACTTC.